These T cell receptor beta chains were read from a single sample in a study of cytomegalovirus exposure and HLA in healthy donors. TCRdb keeps only in-frame clones here, not all; method: immunoSEQ multiplex PCR. The profile covers under 200,000 clones, with around three quarters appearing a single time and 2.3% taken by the ten largest. Sequencing was performed on PBMCs. The source of these receptors is a woman aged 45-59 years in good health and CMV-seronegative. The CDR3 runs from the conserved cysteine through the conserved F or W.

V	J	CDR3
TRBV9	TRBJ1-3	CASSVGPPGQGSGNTIYF
TRBV28	-	CASSMRAYEQYF
TRBV2	TRBJ1-4	CASTIMGTPGEKLFF
TRBV28	TRBJ1-1	CASTKSVTEAFF
TRBV4-3	TRBJ2-1	CASSPGLAENNEQFF
TRBV19	TRBJ2-6	CASSAGQGIGGANVLTF
TRBV11-2	TRBJ1-1	CASSSRSPFENTEAFF
TRBV6-1	TRBJ2-1	CASRDSPSRQFF
TRBV28	TRBJ2-7	CASREGAPTYEQYF
TRBV30	TRBJ2-7	CAWSHSYEQYF
TRBV27	TRBJ2-2	CASSFFAGGTGELFF
TRBV10-3	TRBJ2-5	CAISESTGTSGNGTQYF
TRBV7-3	TRBJ2-2	CASSLSSGRATGELFF
TRBV7-9	TRBJ1-2	CASSPDTYGYTF
TRBV28	TRBJ2-6	CASNTGTPGANVLTF
TRBV10-3	TRBJ2-5	CAISKTGGESEQYF
TRBV10-3	TRBJ2-7	CAIRRSGVGLRGSEQYF
TRBV5-6	TRBJ2-7	CASSHGTDYEQYF
TRBV7-3	TRBJ2-4	CASSPSGGEENIQYF
TRBV15	TRBJ2-5	CATSRGTSGVETQYF
TRBV4-3	TRBJ1-2	CASSQEQGESYGYTF
TRBV10-2	TRBJ1-3	CASRTSGGPSGNTIYF
TRBV7-6	TRBJ2-1	CASSGQGDEQFF
TRBV28	TRBJ1-2	CASSEGALYGYTF
TRBV5-1	TRBJ2-7	CASSPGQDFNEQYF
TRBV28	TRBJ2-5	CASNGRVRETQYF
TRBV28	TRBJ1-1	CASSWGVSTEAFF
TRBV5-8	TRBJ1-2	CASSLGLGQGADGYTF
TRBV6-5	TRBJ2-1	CASRKRTGRPEQFF
TRBV7-6	TRBJ2-6	CASSDRTGAGANVLTF
TRBV27	TRBJ2-2	CASSAGLAGRAGELFF
TRBV28	TRBJ2-1	CASRTQGVFGEQFF
TRBV19	TRBJ2-7	CASSISGTSGSYEQYF
TRBV5-1	TRBJ2-7	CASSRHVNEQYF
TRBV5-1	TRBJ1-4	CASSLRGNNEKLFF
TRBV7-9	TRBJ1-2	CASSSGAGGYGYTF
TRBV2	TRBJ1-5	CASRGDRVGQPQHF
TRBV6-5	TRBJ1-3	CASSPNRGPGNTIYF
TRBV6-5	TRBJ1-2	CASSYQRRNYGYTF
TRBV7-2	TRBJ2-6	CASSFETGGTGANVLTF
TRBV18	TRBJ2-7	CASSRTGTEQYF
TRBV30	TRBJ1-5	CAWNEPGQGSNQPQHF
TRBV27	TRBJ1-1	CASRSPGQNTEAFF
TRBV9	TRBJ1-1	CASSVGPQDEAFF
TRBV4-2	TRBJ1-4	CASSQEGGVTNEKLFF
TRBV7-9	TRBJ1-1	CASSLEGGYTEAFF
TRBV6-4	TRBJ2-1	CASSGGVGNEQFF
TRBV2	TRBJ2-2	CASTKGQGAIGELFF
TRBV27	TRBJ1-2	CASSTQSEYGYTF
TRBV2	TRBJ1-1	CASSVLARMNTEAFF
TRBV5-1	-	CASSLASGRIYEQYF
TRBV28	TRBJ1-2	CASSLSGTGVYGYTF
TRBV4-3	TRBJ1-6	CASSPGQGSNSPLHF
TRBV2	TRBJ1-2	CASREDRGQNYGYTF
TRBV14	TRBJ2-6	CASSHLAGGAIGANVLTF